One and the same sample provided the 20 T cell receptor beta chains below, sequenced in a study of beta chain features in type 1 diabetes. Expressed TCRB transcripts were sequenced, since all the RNA that had been isolated was reverse transcribed. Some clones are missing from TCRdb's copy, which holds only in-frame ones; the method was immunoSEQ multiplex PCR. This repertoire shows approximately 140,000 clones, roughly 48% found once; its top ten account for under 0.5%. Specimen: Tregs from blood. Receptors were obtained from a man aged 18 to 30 in good health.

This clone was seen only once. The chain recombines TRBV19 with TRBJ2-2; D gene unclear. The germline V gene has CDR1 LNHDA and CDR2 SQIVND (reference sequence). V lost 6 bases, J lost 4 bases, and 9 bases lay in between. CDR3 length: 13 amino acids. The CDR3, as DNA: TGTGCCAGTAGGCCAGGCTTCACCGGGGAGCTGTTTTTT. This sequence encodes CASRPGFTGELFF. Supplemented by reference TRBV19 and TRBJ2-2, the full variable domain reads DGGITQSPKYLFRKEGQNVTLSCEQNLNHDAMYWYRQDPGQGLRLIYYSQIVNDFQKGDIAEGYSVSREKKESFPLTVTSAQKNPTAFYLCASRPGFTGELFFGEGSRLTVL.

The V gene is TRBV19, the J gene TRBJ1-2; a possible D gene is TRBD1 (5 bases). V was trimmed by 10 bases and J by 4 bases, leaving 16 bases between them. CDR3 length equals 13 residues. The germline CDR1 and CDR2 sequences are LNHDA and SQIVND (reference sequence). The CDR3 loop is CATRRGVGYGYTF. As DNA, the CDR3 is TGTGCCACTAGAAGGGGTGTGGGCTATGGCTACACCTTC.

The rearrangement uses TRBV7-9 and TRBJ2-2; D remains ambiguous. The CDR3 consists of 18 residues. Looked up from germline, CDR1 is SEHNR and CDR2 is FQNEAQ (reference sequence). Trimming pared 0 bases from V and 4 bases from J, leaving 18 bases between. The CDR3 sequence: CASSLAGSTYQATGELFF. The CDR3 DNA is TGTGCCAGCAGCTTAGCCGGGTCTACATATCAAGCCACCGGGGAGCTGTTTTTT.

The genes are TRBV9 and TRBJ2-2; D uncertain. V lost 1 base to trimming and J lost 1 base, with 8 bases between them. The CDR3 has 15 residues. CDR1 and CDR2 from the germline V gene are SGDLS and YYNGEE. The CDR3 sequence is CASSVHGGNTGELFF. Written as DNA, the CDR3 is TGTGCCAGCAGCGTACATGGCGGGAACACCGGGGAGCTGTTTTTT. Variable domain in full (rest from reference TRBV9 and TRBJ2-2): DSGVTQTPKHLITATGQRVTLRCSPRSGDLSVYWYQQSLDQGLQFLIQYYNGEERAKGNILERFSAQQFPDLHSELNLSSLELGDSALYFCASSVHGGNTGELFFGEGSRLTVL.

V and J are TRBV6-1 and TRBJ2-7; the D is unclear. This CDR3 spans 14 amino acids. CDR1 is MNHNS, CDR2 SASEGT, per germline. Trimming took off 1 base at V and 2 bases at J, with 9 bases between the two ends. CDR3 DNA sequence: TGTGCCAGCAGTGAAGGGCCACGTACCTACGAGCAGTACTTC. Amino acid sequence: CASSEGPRTYEQYF.

The chain recombines TRBV10-3 with TRBJ1-1; D possibly corresponds to TRBD1 (5 bases). The germline V gene has CDR1 ENHRY and CDR2 SYGVKD. This CDR3 is built from 13 residues. V gave up 7 bases and J gave up 11 bases, with 20 bases separating them. Written as DNA, the CDR3 is TGTGCCATCAAAGGCAGGGAAAGTGCGAGTGCTTTCTTT. Protein product: CAIKGRESASAFF.

The chain links TRBV28 to TRBJ1-4; tentative D call: TRBD1 (5 bases). This CDR3 spans 15 amino acids. Germline V gives CDR1 MDHEN, CDR2 SYDVKM. V lost 4 bases, J lost 0 bases, and 9 bases lay in between. CDR3 protein: CASSSGGTTNEKLFF. The CDR3 DNA reads TGTGCCAGCAGTTCGGGGGGGACAACTAATGAAAAACTGTTTTTT. The full variable domain, with the rest looked up from reference TRBV28 and TRBJ1-4, is DVKVTQSSRYLVKRTGEKVFLECVQDMDHENMFWYRQDPGLGLRLIYFSYDVKMKEKGDIPEGYSVSREKKERFSLILESASTNQTSMYLCASSSGGTTNEKLFFGSGTQLSVL.

CDR3 nucleotides: TGTGCCACCAGCGTAGGACAGGGTGGCACTGAAGCTTTCTTT. Translation: CATSVGQGGTEAFF. The genes are TRBV15 and TRBJ1-1; 8 positions match TRBD1. Germline V CDR1 and CDR2: LNHNV, YYDKDF (reference sequence). This CDR3 is built from 14 residues. V was pared by 5 bases and J by 4 bases, with 6 bases of the junction left unmatched. Full variable domain (rest looked up from reference TRBV15 and TRBJ1-1): DAMVIQNPRYQVTQFGKPVTLSCSQTLNHNVMYWYQQKSSQAPKLLFHYYDKDFNNEADTPDNFQSRRPNTSFCFLDIRSPGLGDTAMYLCATSVGQGGTEAFFGQGTRLTVV.

This chain's CDR3 is CASSFSGLVNTEAFF. Written as DNA, the CDR3 is TGTGCCAGCAGCTTTTCAGGATTGGTGAACACTGAAGCTTTCTTT. The V and J genes are TRBV7-2 and TRBJ1-1; D remains unclear. This CDR3 has 15 residues. CDR1 and CDR2 (germline): SGHTA, FQGNSA. Trimming removed 3 bases from V and 0 bases from J, with 11 bases in between.

CDR3 DNA: TGCAGCGTCATTACAGGGGGGAGTGGAAACACCATATATTTT. This encodes CSVITGGSGNTIYF. The chain employs TRBV29-1 and TRBJ1-3, with TRBD1 identical over 8 bases. Germline CDR1 SQVTM, CDR2 ANQGSEA. This CDR3 has 14 amino acids. Trimming took 6 bases from V and 3 from J; bases not matched to a gene: 7.

This clone turned up a few times. This rearrangement joins TRBV7-2 to TRBJ2-7; D may be TRBD2 (5 bases). The V gene lost 7 bases and the J gene lost 3 bases, with 10 bases spanning the gap. Germline CDR1 and CDR2: SGHTA and FQGNSA. The CDR3 consists of 12 residues. CDR3 sequence: CASTKGSYEQYF. The DNA for the CDR3 is TGTGCCAGCACTAAAGGGAGCTACGAGCAGTACTTC.

The chain employs TRBV7-2 and TRBJ2-3, with D tentatively TRBD1 (5 bases). Germline CDR1 and CDR2: SGHTA and FQGNSA. The CDR3 contains 16 residues. The V end lost 2 bases, the J end lost 4 bases, and 16 bases lay between the germline ends. CDR3 sequence (DNA): TGTGCCAGCAGCTTATCTAGGGGCTCTTGGCCAGATACGCAGTATTTT. Translating gives CASSLSRGSWPDTQYF.

The sample holds a few counts of this clone. The gene calls are TRBV29-1 and TRBJ1-4; no firm D call. Trimming took 4 bases from V and 8 from J, leaving 17 bases between them. There are 14 residues in the CDR3. Germline CDR1 and CDR2: SQVTM and ANQGSEA. CDR3 nucleotide sequence: TGCAGCGTTGGATCGGTCCTCGTGCCGGAAAAACTGTTTTTT. Translation: CSVGSVLVPEKLFF.

This clone has just a few counts. The chain carries TRBV19 and TRBJ1-1, with D uncertain. The V end was cut by 7 bases, the J end by 1 base, with 13 bases between. The CDR3 is 14 residues long. CDR1 is LNHDA and CDR2 is SQIVND in the germline V gene (reference sequence). The CDR3 region is CASTARHRNTEAFF. In DNA form, the CDR3 reads TGTGCCAGTACGGCGAGACACCGGAACACTGAAGCTTTCTTT.

The J gene is TRBJ2-1, the V gene TRBV5-4, with D maybe TRBD2 (6 bases). Trimming took 3 bases from V and 4 from J, leaving 11 bases between them. Germline CDR1 SGHNT, CDR2 YYREEE (reference sequence). This CDR3 is built from 14 residues. CDR3 loop: CASSSRDWYNEQFF. In DNA, the CDR3 is TGTGCCAGCAGCTCGAGGGACTGGTACAATGAGCAGTTCTTC.

The rearrangement links TRBV28 to TRBJ2-3; the D gene is possibly TRBD1 (6 bases). This CDR3 has 13 amino acids. Germline CDR1 MDHEN, CDR2 SYDVKM. Trimming stripped 1 base from V and 5 bases from J, with 7 bases between. DNA for the CDR3: TGTGCCAGCAGTTTATTCAGGGGAGATACGCAGTATTTT. It encodes CASSLFRGDTQYF.

Comment on this clone: One end of the junction does not line up with germline, which may come from a read error. The chain is built from TRBV7-9 and TRBJ1-4; 7 nucleotides agree with TRBD1. This CDR3 has 14 residues. Germline V gives CDR1 SEHNR, CDR2 FQNEAQ (reference sequence). The CDR3 nucleotides are TGTGCCAGCAGCCGACAGGGAACTAACGAAAAACTGTTTTTT. As protein: CASSRQGTNEKLFF.

This clone has more than one count but fewer than ten. The V gene is TRBV4-1, the J gene TRBJ2-1; 7 bases match TRBD2. Germline lookup yields CDR1 MGHRA and CDR2 YSYEKL. V was clipped by 4 bases and J by 1 base; unmatched bases: 13. The CDR3 has 18 residues. Here the CDR3 DNA reads TGCGCCAGCAGCCCGGACATTCGCGGGAGAAGGTCCTACAATGAGCAGTTCTTC. Protein product: CASSPDIRGRRSYNEQFF.

The chain couples TRBV7-9 to TRBJ1-2; 10 bases agree with TRBD1. The trim removed 0 bases at V and 7 bases at J, leaving 5 bases unmatched. The length of the CDR3 is 15 residues. The germline gives CDR1 SEHNR, CDR2 FQNEAQ (reference sequence). The CDR3 coding sequence is TGTGCCAGCAGCTTAGCTGGGACAGGGGCTAGTGGCTACACCTTC. It translates to CASSLAGTGASGYTF.

This clone was counted a few times. CDR3 DNA sequence: TGTGCCAGTAGTATAGATCTACGCACCGGGGAGCTGTTTTTT. Encoded protein: CASSIDLRTGELFF. This sequence joins TRBV19 and TRBJ2-2; D remains ambiguous. Germline V gene data show CDR1 as LNHDA and CDR2 as SQIVND (reference sequence). Trimming pared 0 bases from V and 4 bases from J, leaving 6 bases between. The CDR3 has 14 residues.